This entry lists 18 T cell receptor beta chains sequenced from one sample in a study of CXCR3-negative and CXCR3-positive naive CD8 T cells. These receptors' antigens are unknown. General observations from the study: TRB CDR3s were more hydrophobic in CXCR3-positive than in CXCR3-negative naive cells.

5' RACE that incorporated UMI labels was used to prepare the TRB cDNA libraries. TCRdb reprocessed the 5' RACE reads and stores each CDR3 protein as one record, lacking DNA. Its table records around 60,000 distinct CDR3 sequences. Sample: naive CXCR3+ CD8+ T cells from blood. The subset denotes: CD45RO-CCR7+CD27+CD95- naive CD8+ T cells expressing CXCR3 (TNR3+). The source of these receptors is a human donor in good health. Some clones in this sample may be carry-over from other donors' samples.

CDR3 in amino acids: CASSQGLGDYEQYF. The chain joins TRBV14 to TRBJ2-7; the D gene TCRdb calls, TRBD1, cannot be checked with no DNA. Germline V gene data show CDR1 as SGHDN and CDR2 as FVKESK. The CDR3 sequence is 14 residues long.

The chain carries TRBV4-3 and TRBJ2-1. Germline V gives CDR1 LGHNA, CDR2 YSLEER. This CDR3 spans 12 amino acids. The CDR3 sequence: CASSQESNEQFF.

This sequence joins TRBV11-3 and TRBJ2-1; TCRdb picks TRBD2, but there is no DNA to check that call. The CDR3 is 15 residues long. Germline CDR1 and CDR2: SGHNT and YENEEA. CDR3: CASSLRAGGYNEQFF.

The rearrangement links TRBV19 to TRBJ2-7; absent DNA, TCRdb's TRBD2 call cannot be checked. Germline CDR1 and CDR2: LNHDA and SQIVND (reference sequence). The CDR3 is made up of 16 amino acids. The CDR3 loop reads CASSIAPVEGSYEQYF.

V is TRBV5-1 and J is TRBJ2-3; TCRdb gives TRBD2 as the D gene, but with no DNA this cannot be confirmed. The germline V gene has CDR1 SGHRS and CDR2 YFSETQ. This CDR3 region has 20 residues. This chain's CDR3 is CASSLVSRGGRTRRTDTQYF. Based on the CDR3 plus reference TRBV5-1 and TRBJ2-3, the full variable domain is KAGVTQTPRYLIKTRGQQVTLSCSPISGHRSVSWYQQTPGQGLQFLFEYFSETQRNKGNFPGRFSGRQFSNSRSEMNVSTLELGDSALYLCASSLVSRGGRTRRTDTQYFGPGTRLTVL.

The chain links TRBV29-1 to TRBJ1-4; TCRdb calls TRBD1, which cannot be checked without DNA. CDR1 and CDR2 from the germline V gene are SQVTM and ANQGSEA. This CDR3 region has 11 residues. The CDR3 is CSAEREEKLFF.

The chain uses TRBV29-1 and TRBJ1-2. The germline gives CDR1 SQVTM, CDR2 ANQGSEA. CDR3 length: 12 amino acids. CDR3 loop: CSVEDNNYGYTF.

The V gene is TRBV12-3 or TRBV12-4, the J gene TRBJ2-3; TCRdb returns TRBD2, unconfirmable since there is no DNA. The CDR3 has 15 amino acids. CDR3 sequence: CASRQSGGARDTQYF.

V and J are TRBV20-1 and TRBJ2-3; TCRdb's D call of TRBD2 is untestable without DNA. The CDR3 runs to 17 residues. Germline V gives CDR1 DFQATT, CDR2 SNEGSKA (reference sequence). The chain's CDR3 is CSASSGTSGGYTDTQYF.

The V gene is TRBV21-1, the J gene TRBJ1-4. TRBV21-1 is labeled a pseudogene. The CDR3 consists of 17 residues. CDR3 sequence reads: CASSKARQIATNEKLFF.

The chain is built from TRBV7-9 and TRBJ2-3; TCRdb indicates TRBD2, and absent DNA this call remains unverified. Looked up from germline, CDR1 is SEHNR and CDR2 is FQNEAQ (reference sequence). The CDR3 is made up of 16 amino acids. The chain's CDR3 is CASSAYTSGHTDTQYF.

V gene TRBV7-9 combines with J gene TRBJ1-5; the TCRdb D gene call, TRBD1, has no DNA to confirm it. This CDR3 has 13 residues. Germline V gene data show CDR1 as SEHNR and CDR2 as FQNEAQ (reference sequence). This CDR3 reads CASSDRGPGPQHF. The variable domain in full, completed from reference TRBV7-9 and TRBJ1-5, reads DTGVSQNPRHKITKRGQNVTFRCDPISEHNRLYWYRQTLGQGPEFLTYFQNEAQLEKSRLLSDRFSAERPKGSFSTLEIQRTEQGDSAMYLCASSDRGPGPQHFGDGTRLSIL.

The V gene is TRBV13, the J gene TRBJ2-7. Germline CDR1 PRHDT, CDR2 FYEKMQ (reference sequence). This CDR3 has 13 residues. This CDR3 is CASSPQARDEQYF. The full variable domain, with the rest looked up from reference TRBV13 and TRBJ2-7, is AAGVIQSPRHLIKEKRETATLKCYPIPRHDTVYWYQQGPGQDPQFLISFYEKMQSDKGSIPDRFSAQQFSDYHSELNMSSLELGDSALYFCASSPQARDEQYFGPGTRLTVT.

The CDR3 region is CSVIITDTQYF. The V and J genes are TRBV29-1 and TRBJ2-3. CDR3 length equals 11 residues. Germline CDR1 is SQVTM and CDR2 is ANQGSEA.

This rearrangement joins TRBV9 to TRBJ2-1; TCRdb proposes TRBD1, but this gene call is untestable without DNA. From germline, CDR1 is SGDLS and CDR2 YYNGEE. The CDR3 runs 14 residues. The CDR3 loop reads CASSPWGQPNEHFF.

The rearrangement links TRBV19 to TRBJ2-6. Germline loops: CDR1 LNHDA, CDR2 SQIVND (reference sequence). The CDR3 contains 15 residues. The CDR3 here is CASSKDRSGANVLTF.

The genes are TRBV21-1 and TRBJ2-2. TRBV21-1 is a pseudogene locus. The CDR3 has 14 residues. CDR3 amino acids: CASSTSQPRGELFF.

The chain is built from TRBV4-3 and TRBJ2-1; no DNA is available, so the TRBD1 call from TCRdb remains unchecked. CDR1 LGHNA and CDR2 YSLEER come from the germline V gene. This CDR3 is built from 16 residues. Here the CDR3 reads CASSQDGRQEYNEQFF.